This TCR beta chain was identified during a study of blood T cell repertoires in COVID-19. Each participant's cohort was designated according to participant-reported clinical history. Assay used: immunoSEQ multiplex PCR; TCRdb lists only in-frame clones, some missing. The sample includes fewer than 300,000 clones, approximately 91% of them seen just once. J was trimmed by 3 bases and V by 2 bases; bases with no gene match: 2. Per the germline V gene, CDR1 is SGDLS and CDR2 is YYNGEE. The CDR3 spans 15 residues. The receptor was derived from a woman aged 40 to 50 with acute COVID-19. The source material was PBMCs or T cells enriched from blood (not recorded which). This chain uses TRBV9 with TRBJ2-7, with TRBD2 matching over 13 bases. DNA for the CDR3: TGTGCCAGCAGCGTGGGACTAGCGGGAAACTACGAGCAGTACTTC. Its protein is CASSVGLAGNYEQYF.